These 25 T cell receptor beta chains were all obtained from the same sample, sequenced in a study of regulatory T cells in long-lasting Graves disease. Noted time point: newly diagnosed GD, antithyroid drugs for less than 3 months. After RNA was extracted from PBMCs, the TCR library was made from it. To make TCR beta libraries, researchers used iRepertoire HTBI primers and Arm-PCR of CDR3 regions. TCRdb analysed the multiplex PCR reads with MiXCR anew, one entry per CDR3 protein. The table has 550,000 or so distinct CDR3 sequences, 12% seen once. Another study also made use of these data, one on T cells in Graves' hyperthyroidism and ophthalmopathy.

The source was peripheral blood mononuclear cells (PBMCs), collected at new diagnosis, from a patient treated with antithyroid drugs. The source of these receptors is a woman aged 25 to 39 with Graves disease.

In its sample, this clonotype was seen many times. The rearrangement uses TRBV7-2 and TRBJ2-2; D may be TRBD2 (6 bases). Germline V gene sequence: CDR1 SGHTA, CDR2 FQGNSA. The V end lost 5 bases, the J end lost 5 bases, and 12 bases lay between the germline ends. This CDR3 comprises 14 residues. The CDR3 coding sequence is TGTGCCAGCAGCCTCAACGGGGGAACCGGGGAGCTGTTTTTT. This codes for CASSLNGGTGELFF.

This clonotype turned up a few times. With a much larger clone just one base away, this may be a read error. DNA for the CDR3: TGTGCCAGCGGTATGGGGGGTTTGTACAATGAGCAGCTCTTC. Translated, it gives CASGMGGLYNEQLF. This chain links TRBV12-3 or TRBV12-4 with TRBJ2-1; D possibly corresponds to TRBD2 (6 bases). The CDR3 length is 14 residues.

This clonotype was seen ten or more times. The genes are TRBV7-2 and TRBJ1-2, with 7 bases aligning to TRBD1. The V gene's germline CDR1 is SGHTA and CDR2 FQGNSA. J lost 2 bases, V lost 5 bases, and 2 bases had no gene match. This CDR3 has 13 amino acids. The CDR3 DNA reads as TGTGCCAGCAGCCCGGGACAGAACTATGGCTACACCTTC. Translated, it gives CASSPGQNYGYTF.

This clonotype came up many times. CDR3 in DNA: TGTGCCAGCAGTTACCTTGGGGGGGGACAAGAGACCCAGTACTTC. Its protein is CASSYLGGGQETQYF. This chain joins TRBV6-2 or TRBV6-3 and TRBJ2-5, with 7 bases aligning to TRBD2. With 2 bases clipped from V and 2 bases from J, the junction kept 5 bases outside the gene matches. CDR1 and CDR2 from the germline V gene are MNHEY and SVGEGT. The CDR3 is 15 amino acids.

A remark on this clonotype: With a much larger clone just one base away, this may be a read error. The J gene is TRBJ1-6, the V gene TRBV25-1; D unclear. Germline CDR1 is MGHDK and CDR2 is SYGVNS. The CDR3 extends over 13 amino acids. The V gene lost 5 bases and the J gene lost 10 bases, with 12 bases spanning the gap. This CDR3 reads CASSFLDESPLHF. In nucleotides, the CDR3 is TGTGCCAGCAGTTTCTTGGATGAGTCACCCCTCCACTTT.

In its sample, this clonotype was seen many times. The chain joins TRBV10-3 to TRBJ1-1; 7 bases are shared with TRBD1. CDR1 and CDR2 (germline): ENHRY, SYGVKD. The CDR3 consists of 14 residues. V lost 4 bases, J lost 4 bases, and 6 bases stayed unmatched. The CDR3 spells CAISAGTEGTEAFF. The CDR3, as DNA: TGTGCCATCAGTGCCGGGACAGAGGGCACTGAAGCTTTCTTT.

V is TRBV7-2 and J is TRBJ2-3; the D call may be TRBD1 or TRBD2 (5 bases each). V lost 5 bases and J lost 3, with 15 bases in between. The CDR3 contains 15 residues. Germline V gene sequence: CDR1 SGHTA, CDR2 FQGNSA. This CDR3 is CASSPVQGATDTQYF. CDR3 DNA sequence: TGTGCCAGCAGCCCTGTCCAGGGAGCAACAGATACGCAGTATTTT.

The sample holds many counts of this clonotype. The chain links TRBV2 to TRBJ1-5, with a tentative D call TRBD1 (5 bases). This CDR3 contains 15 residues. The ends were cut back, 6 bases at V and 3 bases at J, with 15 bases in the middle. Germline assignment: CDR1 SNHLY and CDR2 FYNNEI. CDR3 nucleotide sequence: TGTGCCAGCAGGGCCGGGACCGCAAACAATCAGCCCCAGCATTTT. Translating it yields CASRAGTANNQPQHF.

This clonotype was counted ten times or more. The V gene is TRBV15, the J gene TRBJ1-1; 7 nucleotides align to TRBD1. The V and J ends lost 2 bases and 4 bases, in that order; junction bases with no gene match: 4. The V gene's germline CDR1 is LNHNV and CDR2 YYDKDF (reference sequence). This CDR3 is 14 amino acids long. The DNA of the CDR3 is TGTGCCACCAGCAGATCCGACAGGGCCACTGAAGCTTTCTTT. Translating it yields CATSRSDRATEAFF. The whole variable domain, filled in from reference TRBV15 and TRBJ1-1, reads DAMVIQNPRYQVTQFGKPVTLSCSQTLNHNVMYWYQQKSSQAPKLLFHYYDKDFNNEADTPDNFQSRRPNTSFCFLDIRSPGLGDTAMYLCATSRSDRATEAFFGQGTRLTVV.

This clonotype occurred many times. The rearrangement joins TRBV2 to TRBJ2-7, with TRBD2 matching over 15 bases. The CDR3 sequence is 16 residues long. With V trimmed by 3 bases and J by 4 bases, 4 bases remained unmatched. CDR1 is SNHLY and CDR2 is FYNNEI in the germline V gene. The CDR3 DNA follows: TGTGCCAGCAGTGATCTGGGACTAGCGGGAGGTTACGAGCAGTACTTC. As protein: CASSDLGLAGGYEQYF.

This clonotype was seen many times. This chain joins TRBV27 and TRBJ2-7; no reliable D call. The germline CDR1 and CDR2 sequences are MNHEY and SMNVEV (reference sequence). Between the trimmed V and J ends, which lost 5 bases and 1 base, there was a span of 15 bases. The CDR3 is made up of 15 amino acids. CDR3 in amino acids: CASSRPWAQSYEQYF. The CDR3 nucleotides are TGTGCCAGCAGTCGACCTTGGGCGCAATCCTACGAGCAGTACTTC.

This clonotype has at least ten counts. V is TRBV28 and J is TRBJ2-1; D possibly corresponds to TRBD2 (6 bases). The CDR3 has 17 amino acids. V was cut by 5 bases and J by 3 bases, with 20 bases left in between. Germline-derived CDR1 and CDR2 are MDHEN and SYDVKM. The CDR3 sequence is CASSRYSGTPIYNEQFF. The CDR3 nucleotides are TGTGCCAGCAGTCGATACTCCGGGACTCCGATCTACAATGAGCAGTTCTTC.

The CDR3 nucleotides read TGCAGCGTTCGGGACTCCCCCAGGGAGCAGTACTTC. Translating it yields CSVRDSPREQYF. The V and J genes are TRBV29-1 and TRBJ2-7; possible D gene TRBD2, 6 bases. V was pared by 5 bases and J by 7 bases, with 15 bases between. Germline V gene lookup returns CDR1 SQVTM and CDR2 ANQGSEA. This CDR3 region has 12 residues.

In regard to this clonotype: A much more abundant neighbour one base away suggests this may be a read error. The V and J genes are TRBV11-3 and TRBJ2-2; weak D call: TRBD1 (6 bases). The CDR3 runs to 14 residues. CDR1 SGHNT and CDR2 YENEEA come from the germline V gene. V gave up 6 bases and J gave up 9 bases, with 17 bases separating them. CDR3 coding DNA: TGTGCCAGCAGACCAGGGGATGTTACCCGGGAGCTGTTTTTT. Translation gives CASRPGDVTRELFF.

The chain recombines TRBV30 with TRBJ1-3, with D possibly matching TRBD1 (5 bases). CDR1 is GTSNPN and CDR2 is SVGIG in the germline V gene (reference sequence). V gave up 3 bases and J gave up 0 bases, with 15 bases separating them. The CDR3 runs 16 residues. The CDR3 nucleotides read TGTGCCTGGAGCCTGATGGGACCTACCTCTGGAAACACCATATATTTT. It encodes CAWSLMGPTSGNTIYF.

This clonotype was seen only a few times. This may come from a read error, since a much larger clone is one base off. The gene calls are TRBV30 and TRBJ1-6; a possible D gene is TRBD1 (5 bases). CDR1 and CDR2 (germline): GTSNPN, SVGIG (reference sequence). This CDR3 is 15 amino acids long. In DNA, the CDR3 is TGTGCCTGGAGTTTAGGGGACGGAAATAATTCACCCCACCACTTT. It specifies CAWSLGDGNNSPHHF.

V and J are TRBV4-3 and TRBJ1-2; D remains ambiguous. Germline-derived CDR1 and CDR2 are LGHNA and YSLEER. The CDR3 covers 15 residues. V lost 0 bases, J lost 4 bases, and 12 bases lay in between. This CDR3 reads CASSQDHRELYGYTF. The DNA for the CDR3 is TGCGCCAGCAGCCAAGATCATAGAGAACTCTATGGCTACACCTTC.

This clonotype was observed many times. This chain links TRBV28 with TRBJ1-4, with D possibly TRBD1 on 5 matching bases. CDR1 is MDHEN, CDR2 SYDVKM, per germline. Trimming took 8 bases from V and 1 from J, leaving 14 bases between them. The CDR3 runs 15 residues. CDR3 nucleotides: TGTGCCAGCGGGGCGTTGGGGGTAACTAATGAAAAACTGTTTTTT. Residues: CASGALGVTNEKLFF.

This clonotype was seen many times. The chain links TRBV6-2 or TRBV6-3 to TRBJ1-2, with TRBD1 as a possible D gene (5 bases). V was shortened by 2 bases and J by 8 bases, with 12 bases between the two germline ends. The CDR3 runs to 13 residues. Germline V gives CDR1 MNHEY, CDR2 SVGEGT. The CDR3 region is CASSYKTTGGYTF. CDR3 nucleotides: TGTGCCAGCAGTTACAAAACCACAGGAGGCTACACCTTC.

The chain employs TRBV28 and TRBJ1-5; 10 bases align to TRBD1. The CDR3 is 17 amino acids. The ends lost 2 bases at V and 6 bases at J; junction bases unmatched: 10. Germline V gene sequence: CDR1 MDHEN, CDR2 SYDVKM. The CDR3, as DNA: TGTGCCAGCAGTTTACCACTTGGACAGGGGGTATCTCAGCCCCAGCATTTT. Protein product: CASSLPLGQGVSQPQHF.

This clonotype was found a few times. J is TRBJ1-2 and V is TRBV19, with D unclear. The germline gives CDR1 LNHDA, CDR2 SQIVND (reference sequence). The CDR3 totals 13 residues. V lost 7 bases, J lost 5 bases, and 14 bases lay in between. The CDR3 loop is CASTGVVGYGYTF. CDR3 coding DNA: TGTGCCAGTACTGGTGTGGTAGGATATGGCTACACCTTC.

Worth noting for this clonotype: Since a much larger clone is just one base distant, this may be a read error. The chain recombines TRBV11-2 with TRBJ2-1; perhaps TRBD1 as D (5 bases). The CDR3 covers 14 residues. The germline V and J ends were trimmed by 6 bases and 5 bases, with 14 bases remaining between them. The germline V gene encodes CDR1 SGHAT and CDR2 FQNNGV. DNA of the CDR3: TGTGCCAGCAGAACGATGACAGCTAACAATGAGCAGTTCTTC. Amino acid sequence: CASRTMTANNEQFF.

This clonotype occurred a few times. The chain is built from TRBV5-1 and TRBJ1-1; D perhaps matches TRBD1 (6 bases). V lost 3 bases to trimming and J lost 9 bases, with 12 bases between them. This CDR3 is 12 amino acids long. Germline values: CDR1 SGHRS, CDR2 YFSETQ. The CDR3 is CASSYPGGKAFF. The DNA for the CDR3 is TGCGCCAGCAGCTATCCGGGGGGCAAAGCTTTCTTT.

This clonotype was counted a few times. V usage is TRBV5-6 and J usage is TRBJ2-5; D ambiguous. V lost 1 base to trimming and J lost 0 bases, with 7 bases between them. This CDR3 has 14 amino acids. The germline gives CDR1 SGHDT, CDR2 YYEEEE. This CDR3 is CASSLQWYQETQYF. CDR3 nucleotides: TGTGCCAGCAGCTTGCAGTGGTACCAAGAGACCCAGTACTTC.

The sample holds many counts of this clonotype. In DNA, the CDR3 is TGCAGTGCTATGTTTGGAACGCAGTATTTT. Translated, it gives CSAMFGTQYF. The chain combines TRBV20-1 with TRBJ2-3; D ambiguous. The germline gives CDR1 DFQATT, CDR2 SNEGSKA (reference sequence). The ends were cut back, 4 bases at V and 9 bases at J, with 8 bases in the middle. The CDR3 has 10 amino acids.